This TCR beta chain comes out of a study of response to subunit inactivated influenza vaccine. This clonotype was observed a handful of times. TCRdb re-called the RT-PCR reads with MiXCR, one entry per CDR3 protein. The sample comprises approximately 490,000 distinct CDR3 sequences, under 8.5% of which are singletons, and approximately 14% rests with the top ten. Germline CDR1 is SGHTA and CDR2 is FQGNSA. The V and J ends lost 1 base and 7 bases, in that order; junction bases with no gene match: 5. The CDR3 spans 15 residues. This chain links TRBV7-2 with TRBJ2-1, with 9 bases lining up with TRBD2. Sample: PBMCs from blood, taken 23 to 25 months after vaccination. The clonotype originates from a man between 50 and 75 years old who received an inactivated influenza vaccine. The CDR3 bases are TGTGCCAGCAGCTTAGATGGGACTAGCCTGAATGAGCAGTTCTTC. Residues: CASSLDGTSLNEQFF.